A single sample is the source of the 16 T cell receptor beta chains below, sequenced in a study of regulatory T cells in long-lasting Graves disease. CDR3 regions were amplified by Arm-PCR using iRepertoire HTBI primers to build TCR beta libraries. TCRdb ran MiXCR on the multiplex PCR reads and lists one entry per CDR3 protein. The sample lists some 420,000 distinct CDR3 sequences, about 20% seen once, with about an eighth in the top ten. Specified time point: persistent/refractory GD, antithyroid drugs over 5 years with positive TRAb. After RNA was extracted from PBMCs, the TCR library was made from it. The sequences come from peripheral blood mononuclear cells (PBMCs), collected when the disease was refractory, from a patient treated with antithyroid drugs. All receptors derive from a female donor with Graves disease.

On this clonotype: It may be a read error: a sequence one base away is much more abundant. Given the absence of the conserved phenylalanine or tryptophan at the CDR3 end, a read error is likely. The chain is built from TRBV7-8 and TRBJ2-2; TRBD2 might be the D (6 bases). Germline V gives CDR1 SGHVS, CDR2 FQNEAQ. Trimming pared 5 bases from V and 3 bases from J, leaving 13 bases between. The CDR3 runs to 15 residues. CDR3 sequence reads: CASSGRLGDTGELFS. The CDR3 DNA follows: TGTGCCAGCAGCGGAAGACTAGGCGACACCGGGGAGCTGTTTTCT.

There are many counts of this clonotype. The gene calls are TRBV5-1 and TRBJ2-7; the D gene is possibly TRBD2 (6 bases). The CDR3 totals 15 residues. Germline CDR1 is SGHRS and CDR2 is YFSETQ. V lost 4 bases, J lost 2 bases, and 16 bases lay in between. CDR3 sequence (DNA): TGCGCCAGCAGCCCCAGGGACTCGCTGACCTACGAGCAGTACTTC. It encodes CASSPRDSLTYEQYF.

This sequence joins TRBV7-2 and TRBJ2-3, with 9 bases that match TRBD2. Unmatched junction bases numbered 9, after V lost 5 bases and J lost 6 bases. Germline V gene data show CDR1 as SGHTA and CDR2 as FQGNSA. The CDR3 is 15 residues long. The CDR3: CASSVSSGRWDTQYF. CDR3 nucleotides: TGTGCCAGCAGCGTTAGTAGCGGGAGATGGGATACGCAGTATTTT.

This chain joins TRBV7-2 and TRBJ1-5, with D possibly matching TRBD1 (5 bases). The length of the CDR3 is 14 residues. Germline V gives CDR1 SGHTA, CDR2 FQGNSA. The ends were cut back, 4 bases at V and 7 bases at J, with 14 bases in the middle. This chain's CDR3 is CASSSGGRDQPQHF. CDR3 sequence (DNA): TGTGCCAGCAGCTCCGGGGGGAGGGACCAGCCCCAGCATTTT.

This clonotype was seen many times. One junction end does not reproduce the germline sequence, and a read error may be involved. This chain joins TRBV5-1 and TRBJ2-2, with D unclear. CDR1 is SGHRS, CDR2 YFSETQ, per germline. CDR3 length equals 13 residues. CDR3 sequence: CASSLGYTGELFF. In nucleotides, the CDR3 is TGTGCCAGCAGCTTAGGTTACACCGGGGAGCTGTTTTTT.

This clonotype was counted a few times. V gene TRBV19 combines with J gene TRBJ2-2, with D perhaps matching TRBD1 (5 bases). This CDR3 contains 14 residues. Germline lookup yields CDR1 LNHDA and CDR2 SQIVND (reference sequence). Trimming took 4 bases from V and 2 from J, leaving 8 bases between them. The CDR3 region is CASSSDSNTGELFF. In DNA form, the CDR3 reads TGTGCCAGTAGTAGCGACAGCAACACCGGGGAGCTGTTTTTT. Variable domain in full (rest from reference TRBV19 and TRBJ2-2): DGGITQSPKYLFRKEGQNVTLSCEQNLNHDAMYWYRQDPGQGLRLIYYSQIVNDFQKGDIAEGYSVSREKKESFPLTVTSAQKNPTAFYLCASSSDSNTGELFFGEGSRLTVL.

This clonotype was seen repeatedly, ten times or more. The chain carries TRBV6-1 and TRBJ1-1; 7 positions match TRBD1. CDR3 length equals 14 residues. Per the germline V gene, CDR1 is MNHNS and CDR2 is SASEGT. The V and J ends lost 6 bases and 7 bases, in that order; junction bases with no gene match: 11. DNA of the CDR3: TGTGCCAGCAGCTTTTCCGGGACAGATCTTGAAGCTTTCTTT. It codes for CASSFSGTDLEAFF.

This clonotype showed up many times. J is TRBJ1-4 and V is TRBV30; no definite D call. With 2 bases removed from V and 4 bases from J, the gap between germline ends came to 5 bases. The CDR3 sequence is 12 residues long. Germline V gene sequence: CDR1 GTSNPN, CDR2 SVGIG (reference sequence). CDR3 loop: CAWSSINEKLFF. CDR3 in DNA: TGTGCCTGGAGTTCGATTAATGAAAAACTGTTTTTT.

In its sample, this clonotype was seen a few times. The J gene is TRBJ2-7, the V gene TRBV29-1; 8 nucleotides agree with TRBD2. The CDR3 covers 12 residues. Unmatched junction bases numbered 4, after V lost 4 bases and J lost 5 bases. Germline V gene lookup returns CDR1 SQVTM and CDR2 ANQGSEA. The CDR3 bases are TGCAGCGTTGCCGGGAGGGCCAACGAGCAGTACTTC. It codes for CSVAGRANEQYF.

This clonotype was seen a few times. This rearrangement joins TRBV27 to TRBJ2-7, with D possibly TRBD1 on 6 matching bases. The CDR3 runs 14 residues. Germline CDR1 reads MNHEY; CDR2 reads SMNVEV (reference sequence). V was shortened by 2 bases and J by 5 bases, with 13 bases between the two germline ends. In nucleotides, the CDR3 is TGTGCCAGCAGTTTAAACAGGGTAGTCAACGAGCAGTACTTC. Translation gives CASSLNRVVNEQYF.

The chain combines TRBV20-1 with TRBJ1-2; 7 bases line up with TRBD1. This CDR3 is built from 13 residues. With V trimmed by 3 bases and J by 5 bases, 6 bases remained unmatched. Germline V gene lookup returns CDR1 DFQATT and CDR2 SNEGSKA (reference sequence). CDR3 nucleotide sequence: TGCAGTGCTAGGGCCGGGACAGATTATGGCTACACCTTC. Amino acids: CSARAGTDYGYTF.

The rearrangement joins TRBV12-3 or TRBV12-4 to TRBJ2-3; D possibly corresponds to TRBD2 (7 bases). The CDR3 has 14 residues. Trimming cost V 5 bases and J 4 bases, with 13 bases left between them. CDR3 nucleotide sequence: TGTGCCAGCAGTGCGGGGGCGCACTCAGATACGCAGTATTTT. Its protein is CASSAGAHSDTQYF.

The table lists this clonotype with a few counts. V usage is TRBV7-3 and J usage is TRBJ2-2; 9 bases agree with TRBD1. The CDR3 runs to 16 residues. V shed 2 bases and J 3 bases; nucleotides not matched to a gene: 4. Germline V gives CDR1 SGHTA, CDR2 FQGTGA. CDR3: CASSLGTGSYTGELFF. The DNA of the CDR3 is TGTGCCAGCAGCTTAGGGACAGGGTCTTACACCGGGGAGCTGTTTTTT.

This clonotype has a count of ten or more. The rearrangement joins TRBV7-9 to TRBJ2-5, with D possibly matching TRBD2 (5 bases). This CDR3 is 16 amino acids long. Trimming shortened V by 1 base and J by 1 base, and 13 bases separated the two germline ends. Germline V gene data show CDR1 as SEHNR and CDR2 as FQNEAQ (reference sequence). CDR3 nucleotides: TGTGCCAGCAGCTTAGGGTTCAGCGGCCGCCAAGAGACCCAGTACTTC. Amino acids: CASSLGFSGRQETQYF. The complete variable domain, with remaining parts taken from reference TRBV7-9 and TRBJ2-5, reads DTGVSQNPRHKITKRGQNVTFRCDPISEHNRLYWYRQTLGQGPEFLTYFQNEAQLEKSRLLSDRFSAERPKGSFSTLEIQRTEQGDSAMYLCASSLGFSGRQETQYFGPGTRLLVL.

This clonotype was seen only once. This may be a read error, as it is one base from a much larger clone. V usage is TRBV7-2 and J usage is TRBJ2-5, with TRBD2 identical over 9 bases. Looked up from germline, CDR1 is SGHTA and CDR2 is FQGNSA. The CDR3 contains 20 residues. CDR3 coding DNA: TGTGCCGGCAGTCCGGGGTTCGGCCGCCATAGCGGGAGAAGGCAAGAGACCCAGTACTTC. Translated, it gives CAGSPGFGRHSGRRQETQYF.

This clonotype was observed many times. The CDR3 loop reads CAISVETASSYEQYF. DNA for the CDR3: TGTGCCATCAGTGTGGAGACCGCGAGCTCCTACGAGCAGTACTTC. The rearrangement joins TRBV10-3 to TRBJ2-7; D ambiguous. Trimming removed 4 bases at V and 0 bases at J, with 13 bases between. The CDR3 is 15 amino acids. Germline CDR1 ENHRY, CDR2 SYGVKD.